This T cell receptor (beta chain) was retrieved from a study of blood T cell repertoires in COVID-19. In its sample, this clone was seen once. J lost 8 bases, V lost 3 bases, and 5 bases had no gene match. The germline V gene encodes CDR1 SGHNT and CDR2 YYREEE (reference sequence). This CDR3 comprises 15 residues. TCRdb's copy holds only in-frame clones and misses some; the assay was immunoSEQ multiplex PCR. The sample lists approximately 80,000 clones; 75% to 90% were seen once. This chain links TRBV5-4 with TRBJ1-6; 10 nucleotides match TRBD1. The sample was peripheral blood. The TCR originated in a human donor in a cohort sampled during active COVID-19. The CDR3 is CASSWDRGKDSPLHF. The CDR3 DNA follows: TGTGCCAGCAGCTGGGACAGGGGCAAAGATTCACCCCTCCACTTT.